This TCR beta chain was sequenced during a study of T cells in Graves' hyperthyroidism and ophthalmopathy. It was RNA transcripts that yielded the amplified TCR beta CDR3 regions. HTBI primers were used for first-round RT-PCR of the TCR CDR3. One entry per CDR3 protein, called by TCRdb with MiXCR from the multiplex PCR reads. There are 730,000 or so distinct CDR3 sequences in the sample; approximately 19% occur only once, and 16% lies in the top ten. General study findings and limits: Most thyroid clonotypes with frequency above 0.001 were detected in blood.

Diagnoses were established using clinical symptoms, serum thyroxine and TRAb, thyroid ultrasound and orbital computed tomography. The germline CDR1 and CDR2 sequences are DFQATT and SNEGSKA (reference sequence). The CDR3 extends over 15 amino acids. The V gene end was trimmed by 0 bases and the J gene end by 7 bases; junction bases not matched to a gene: 11. This clonotype appeared a few times. The antigen remains undetermined. Sequenced input: blood. This sequence originates from a woman aged 50 to 65 with Graves' hyperthyroidism that later progressed to Graves' ophthalmopathy. This sequence joins TRBV20-1 and TRBJ2-7; TRBD1 aligns across 8 bases. The DNA of the CDR3 is TGCAGTGCTAGAGATATGGGGCAGGGGGCACGGGAGCAGTACTTC. It specifies CSARDMGQGAREQYF.